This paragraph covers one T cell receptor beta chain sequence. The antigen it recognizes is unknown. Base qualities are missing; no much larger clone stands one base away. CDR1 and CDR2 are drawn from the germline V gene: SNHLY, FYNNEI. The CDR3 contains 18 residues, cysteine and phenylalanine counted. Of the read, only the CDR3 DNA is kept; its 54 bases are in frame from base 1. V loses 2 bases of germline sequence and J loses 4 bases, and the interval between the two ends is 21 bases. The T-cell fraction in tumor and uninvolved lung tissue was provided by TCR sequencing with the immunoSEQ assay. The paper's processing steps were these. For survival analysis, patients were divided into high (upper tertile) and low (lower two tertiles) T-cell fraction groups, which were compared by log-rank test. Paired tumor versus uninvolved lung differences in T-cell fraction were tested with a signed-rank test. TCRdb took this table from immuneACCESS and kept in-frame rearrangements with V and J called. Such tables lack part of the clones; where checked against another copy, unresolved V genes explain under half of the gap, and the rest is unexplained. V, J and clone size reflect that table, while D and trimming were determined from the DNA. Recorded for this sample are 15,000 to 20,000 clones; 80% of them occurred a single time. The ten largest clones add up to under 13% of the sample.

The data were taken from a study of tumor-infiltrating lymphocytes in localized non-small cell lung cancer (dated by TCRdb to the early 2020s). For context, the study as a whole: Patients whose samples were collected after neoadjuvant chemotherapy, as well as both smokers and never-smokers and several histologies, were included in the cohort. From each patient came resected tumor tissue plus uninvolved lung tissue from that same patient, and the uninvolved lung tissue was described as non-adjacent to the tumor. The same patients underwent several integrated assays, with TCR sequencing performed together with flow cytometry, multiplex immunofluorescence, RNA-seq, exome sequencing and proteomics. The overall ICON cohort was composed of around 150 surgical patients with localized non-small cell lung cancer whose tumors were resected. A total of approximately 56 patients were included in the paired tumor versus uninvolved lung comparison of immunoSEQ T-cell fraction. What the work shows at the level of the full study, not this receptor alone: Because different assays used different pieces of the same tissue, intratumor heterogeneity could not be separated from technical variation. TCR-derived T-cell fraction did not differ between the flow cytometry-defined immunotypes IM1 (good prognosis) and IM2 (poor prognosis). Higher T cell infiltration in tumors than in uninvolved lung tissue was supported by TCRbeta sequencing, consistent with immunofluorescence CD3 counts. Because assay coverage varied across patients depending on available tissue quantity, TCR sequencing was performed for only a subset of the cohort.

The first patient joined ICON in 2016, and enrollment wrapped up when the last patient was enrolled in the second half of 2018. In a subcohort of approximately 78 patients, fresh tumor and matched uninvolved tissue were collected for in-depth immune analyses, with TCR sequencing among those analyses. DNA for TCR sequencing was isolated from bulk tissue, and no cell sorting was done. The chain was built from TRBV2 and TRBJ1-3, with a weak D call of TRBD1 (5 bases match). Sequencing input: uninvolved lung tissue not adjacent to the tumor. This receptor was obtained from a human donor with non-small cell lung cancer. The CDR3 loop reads CASSERDRFGGYGNTIYF. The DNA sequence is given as TGTGCCAGCAGTGAAAGGGACCGGTTTGGGGGGTACGGAAACACCATATATTTT.